These 23 T cell receptor beta chains share one sample of origin, sequenced in a study of T cells in Graves' hyperthyroidism and ophthalmopathy. Amplification yielded TCR beta CDR3 regions, with RNA transcripts as the source. The TCR CDR3 was amplified in a first-round RT-PCR using the HTBI primer set. In TCRdb, the multiplex PCR reads were re-called with MiXCR into one record per CDR3 protein. Seen here are roughly 550,000 distinct CDR3 sequences, about 16% observed once, and the top ten hold 29%. The specimen was blood. The source of these receptors is a woman in her 30s with Graves' ophthalmopathy.

For this clonotype: The germline gene is not matched at one end of the junction; a read error may be the cause. The genes are TRBV7-6 and TRBJ2-3; no definite D call. This CDR3 spans 12 amino acids. CDR1 and CDR2 (germline): SGHVS, FNYEAQ. As DNA, the CDR3 is TGTGCCAGCAGCCTACTAACGTCCACGCAGTGTTTT. Translating gives CASSLLTSTQCF. Based on the CDR3 plus reference TRBV7-6 and TRBJ2-3, the full variable domain is GAGVSQSPRYKVTKRGQDVALRCDPISGHVSLYWYRQALGQGPEFLTYFNYEAQQDKSGLPNDRFSAERPEGSISTLTIQRTEQRDSAMYRCASSLLTSTQCFGPGTRLTVL.

As for this clonotype: Since a much larger clone is just one base distant, this may be a read error. No conserved phenylalanine or tryptophan ends this CDR3, so it is likely a read error. The genes are TRBV20-1 and TRBJ2-7; 7 positions agree with TRBD1. The CDR3 covers 12 residues. J gave up 3 bases and V 1 base, and 0 bases lay outside the gene matches. The germline V gene encodes CDR1 DFQATT and CDR2 SNEGSKA (reference sequence). The CDR3 bases are TGCAGTGCTAGAGGGGACAGCTACGAGCAGTACCTC. Translated: CSARGDSYEQYL.

This clonotype was seen only a few times. The gene calls are TRBV7-6 and TRBJ2-7; 14 bases are shared with TRBD2. The CDR3 runs to 16 residues. Germline CDR1 is SGHVS and CDR2 is FNYEAQ. V was pared by 5 bases and J by 6 bases, with 9 bases of the junction left unmatched. CDR3 amino acids: CASSPGLAGGGTEQYF. The CDR3 DNA follows: TGTGCCAGCAGCCCCGGACTAGCGGGAGGAGGTACCGAGCAGTACTTC.

This clonotype has only a few counts. The chain has TRBV18 and TRBJ2-3, with D possibly matching TRBD2 (6 bases). There are 17 residues in the CDR3. The V end lost 2 bases, the J end lost 0 bases, and 15 bases lay between the germline ends. CDR1 KGHSH and CDR2 LQKENI come from the germline V gene. The CDR3 sequence is CASSPRSDGTSTDTQYF. The CDR3 bases are TGTGCCAGCTCACCAAGGTCTGACGGGACTAGCACAGATACGCAGTATTTT.

This clonotype was observed at least ten times. The chain carries TRBV12-3 or TRBV12-4 and TRBJ1-2; 11 bases match TRBD1. Trimming cost V 5 bases and J 1 base; bases outside gene matches: 12. The CDR3 is 18 amino acids. The CDR3 protein is CASSPTPGQGGFNYGYTF. The CDR3 DNA is TGTGCCAGCAGTCCTACACCGGGACAGGGGGGATTTAACTATGGCTACACCTTC.

The table lists this clonotype with many counts. The chain joins TRBV7-2 to TRBJ2-5; a possible D gene is TRBD1 (6 bases). V was cut by 3 bases and J by 4 bases, with 27 bases left in between. The CDR3 covers 19 residues. The germline V gene has CDR1 SGHTA and CDR2 FQGNSA. CDR3 bases: TGTGCCAGCAGCTTCAATGGAGGCAGGGGAAGATTTAGCTTAGAGACCCAGTACTTC. Protein sequence: CASSFNGGRGRFSLETQYF.

This clonotype occurred many times. The chain recombines TRBV12-3 or TRBV12-4 with TRBJ2-5; 7 positions match TRBD2. Trimming cost V 1 base and J 9 bases; bases outside gene matches: 8. The CDR3 extends over 14 amino acids. The CDR3 here is CASSLGLAAHPQYF. CDR3 nucleotide sequence: TGTGCCAGCAGTTTAGGGCTAGCGGCCCACCCCCAGTACTTC.

A few counts support this clonotype. V is TRBV27 and J is TRBJ2-3, with 11 bases matching TRBD2. The CDR3 totals 17 residues. Trimming cost V 5 bases and J 6 bases; bases outside gene matches: 13. Germline values: CDR1 MNHEY, CDR2 SMNVEV (reference sequence). The CDR3 sequence is CASSRLTSGIPRDTQYF. The CDR3 bases are TGTGCCAGCAGTCGATTGACTAGCGGGATTCCCCGGGATACGCAGTATTTT.

This clonotype has just a few counts. The CDR3 DNA is TGCGCCAGCAGCTTGGGAGGGACGCCCGCCGGGGAGCAGTTCTTC. Amino acids: CASSLGGTPAGEQFF. This chain uses TRBV5-1 with TRBJ2-1; D possibly matches TRBD1 or TRBD2 (5 bases each). Deletions cut 0 bases from V and 10 bases from J, with 17 bases between. The CDR3 has 15 residues. The V gene's germline CDR1 is SGHRS and CDR2 YFSETQ.

This clonotype was detected many times. This chain joins TRBV7-2 and TRBJ2-1; 7 bases agree with TRBD2. Germline CDR1 and CDR2: SGHTA and FQGNSA. With 1 base clipped from V and 4 bases from J, the junction kept 7 bases outside the gene matches. The CDR3 consists of 16 residues. CDR3 region: CASSLEGGSRYNEQFF. As DNA, the CDR3 is TGTGCCAGCAGCTTAGAAGGCGGGAGTCGTTACAATGAGCAGTTCTTC.

This clonotype was found many times. The chain recombines TRBV27 with TRBJ2-3, with TRBD2 identical over 9 bases. This CDR3 has 17 residues. The trim removed 2 bases at V and 0 bases at J, leaving 6 bases unmatched. Germline-derived CDR1 and CDR2 are MNHEY and SMNVEV (reference sequence). DNA of the CDR3: TGTGCCAGCAGTTTAGTAGCGGGAGCGTCTAGCACAGATACGCAGTATTTT. It codes for CASSLVAGASSTDTQYF.

This clonotype was observed many times. J is TRBJ2-1 and V is TRBV20-1; 7 bases map to TRBD2. This CDR3 is built from 14 residues. V was clipped by 6 bases and J by 5 bases; unmatched bases: 10. CDR1 is DFQATT, CDR2 SNEGSKA, per germline (reference sequence). This CDR3 reads CSATGTTFHNEQFF. CDR3 in DNA: TGCAGTGCAACCGGGACTACCTTTCACAATGAGCAGTTCTTC.

This rearrangement joins TRBV7-3 to TRBJ2-7, with TRBD2 matching 10 bases. The CDR3 sequence is 17 residues long. Germline V gene data show CDR1 as SGHTA and CDR2 as FQGTGA. The V and J ends lost 6 bases and 4 bases, in that order; junction bases with no gene match: 15. The CDR3 DNA reads TGTGCCAGCAGTTTGAGGGAGCTAGCGGGAGTGGGGTACGAGCAGTACTTC. This codes for CASSLRELAGVGYEQYF.

V and J are TRBV11-2 and TRBJ2-1; D is unresolved. CDR3 length: 16 amino acids. Trimming took off 1 base at V and 0 bases at J, with 10 bases between the two ends. Germline CDR1 is SGHAT and CDR2 is FQNNGV. CDR3 region: CASSLVPAHSYNEQFF. The CDR3 DNA is TGTGCCAGCAGCTTAGTTCCGGCCCACTCCTACAATGAGCAGTTCTTC.

The chain combines TRBV7-9 with TRBJ1-6; D call uncertain. The CDR3 contains 11 residues. Germline V gives CDR1 SEHNR, CDR2 FQNEAQ (reference sequence). Between the trimmed V and J ends, which lost 2 bases and 9 bases, there was a span of 2 bases. CDR3 sequence: CASSLSSPLHF. CDR3 DNA: TGTGCCAGCAGCTTAAGTTCACCCCTCCACTTT.

The chain recombines TRBV15 with TRBJ1-4; D unclear. Germline assignment: CDR1 LNHNV and CDR2 YYDKDF (reference sequence). V dropped 0 bases and J dropped 7 bases, with 15 bases sitting between them. This CDR3 comprises 16 residues. The CDR3 sequence: CATSRDPWATSEKLFF. Written as DNA, the CDR3 is TGTGCCACCAGCAGAGATCCCTGGGCGACGTCTGAAAAACTGTTTTTT.

This clonotype was detected many times. V is TRBV12-3 or TRBV12-4 and J is TRBJ2-7; the D is unclear. Trimming removed 6 bases at V and 3 bases at J, with 21 bases between. The CDR3 extends over 16 amino acids. The CDR3 coding sequence is TGTGCCAGCAGCAAAGGACCCCCCGGGCAGCTCTACGAGCAGTACTTC. Protein product: CASSKGPPGQLYEQYF.

The table lists this clonotype with many counts. V and J are TRBV5-1 and TRBJ2-5; 7 bases are a match to TRBD1. The germline V gene has CDR1 SGHRS and CDR2 YFSETQ. V was clipped by 2 bases and J by 2 bases; unmatched bases: 6. The CDR3 sequence is 15 residues long. The DNA for the CDR3 is TGCGCCAGCAGCTTACTTGGGACAGAACAAGAGACCCAGTACTTC. Its translation is CASSLLGTEQETQYF.

The chain joins TRBV30 to TRBJ1-1; D possibly corresponds to TRBD1 (6 bases). Germline loops: CDR1 GTSNPN, CDR2 SVGIG (reference sequence). The CDR3 is 15 residues long. V was clipped by 5 bases and J by 1 base, with 17 bases between them. CDR3 bases: TGTGCCTGGGGACCAGCAGGGGTGAGGAACACTGAAGCTTTCTTT. Translation: CAWGPAGVRNTEAFF.

As concerns this clonotype: A read error is possible here, since a much larger clone lies one base away. The chain combines TRBV27 with TRBJ2-7; 11 bases fit TRBD1. Germline V gives CDR1 MNHEY, CDR2 SMNVEV (reference sequence). This CDR3 spans 13 amino acids. This CDR3 is CVSTGTGGYEQYF. The CDR3 bases are TGTGTCAGCACGGGGACAGGGGGCTACGAGCAGTACTTC.

This clonotype has more than one count but fewer than ten. V and J are TRBV20-1 and TRBJ1-1; TRBD1 matches 8 bases. The V segment lost 3 bases and the J segment 0 bases; nucleotides outside the gene matches: 9. CDR3 length equals 16 residues. CDR1 is DFQATT, CDR2 SNEGSKA, per germline (reference sequence). This CDR3 reads CSARATTGQVNTEAFF. In nucleotides, the CDR3 is TGCAGTGCTAGGGCGACGACGGGACAGGTGAACACTGAAGCTTTCTTT.

This clonotype was counted only a few times. The rearrangement links TRBV11-2 to TRBJ2-7; D gene uncertain. The V end was cut by 0 bases, the J end by 3 bases, with 9 bases between. Germline V gene data show CDR1 as SGHAT and CDR2 as FQNNGV. The CDR3 sequence is 14 residues long. CDR3 amino acids: CASSLEVQIYEQYF. The CDR3 DNA follows: TGTGCCAGCAGCTTAGAAGTTCAAATCTACGAGCAGTACTTC.

This clonotype was found many times. The chain combines TRBV7-2 with TRBJ1-2; D perhaps matches TRBD1 (5 bases). This CDR3 region has 18 residues. CDR1 is SGHTA and CDR2 is FQGNSA in the germline V gene. The V end was cut by 3 bases, the J end by 3 bases, with 23 bases between. CDR3 sequence: CASSLTRNSRGPDYGYTF. In DNA, the CDR3 is TGTGCCAGCAGCTTGACTAGAAATTCACGGGGCCCCGACTATGGCTACACCTTC.